This TCR beta chain was recorded in a study of blood T cell repertoires in COVID-19. Assay used: immunoSEQ multiplex PCR; TCRdb lists only in-frame clones, some missing. The table has fewer than 700,000 clones, roughly nine tenths seen once. The V end lost 10 bases, the J end lost 6 bases, and 9 bases lay between the germline ends. This CDR3 comprises 10 residues. Per germline, CDR1 MNHNY and CDR2 SVGAGI (reference sequence). The origin of this receptor is a woman aged 50 to 60 with COVID-19, enrolled during active disease. The sequencing input was peripheral blood. The chain has TRBV6-6 and TRBJ1-2; D call uncertain. The CDR3 here is CATEDNGYTF. CDR3 in DNA: TGTGCCACCGAGGATAATGGCTACACCTTC.